This T cell receptor (beta chain) was identified in a study of response to subunit inactivated influenza vaccine. Study observations and caveats: Authors proposed each seasonal influenza vaccination draws in few new T cells.

Details on this clonotype: What it binds is unknown.

TCRdb re-called the RT-PCR reads through MiXCR, storing one row per CDR3 protein. This table holds 700,000 to 900,000 distinct CDR3 sequences, approximately 22% found once. Sequenced material: PBMCs from blood, taken more than 4 days after vaccination. This clonotype was obtained from a man aged 45 to 65 who received an inactivated influenza vaccine.

The CDR3 is CAIAQGTHSYEQYF. In DNA, the CDR3 is TGTGCCATAGCCCAGGGGACTCACTCCTACGAGCAGTACTTC. V gene TRBV10-3 combines with J gene TRBJ2-7; D may correspond to TRBD1 or TRBD2 (6 bases each). This CDR3 has 14 amino acids. Per the germline V gene, CDR1 is ENHRY and CDR2 is SYGVKD. With 9 bases removed from V and 0 bases from J, the gap between germline ends came to 15 bases.